This T cell receptor (beta chain) is drawn from a study of CD4 T cell repertoires in COVID-19. Study-level background: After around ten days of IL-2 expansion, CFSE-low cells were relabeled and restimulated with other coronavirus spikes.

TCRdb's copy holds only in-frame clones and misses some; the assay was immunoSEQ multiplex PCR. The sample carries more than 65,000 clones, 83% recorded once. Concerning this clone itself: Antigen: not known.

Study-wide findings and caveats: Suggested intraclonal diversification: top SARS-CoV-2-reactive clonotypes appeared in two or three memory subsets. In SARS-CoV and/or HKU1 spike cultures, between roughly 6 and 27% of SARS-CoV-2 clonotypes reappeared.

Germline CDR1 and CDR2: MDHEN and SYDVKM. Trimming took 6 bases from V and 1 from J; bases not matched to a gene: 5. CDR3 length equals 15 residues. The sample in question was CD4+ T cells from peripheral blood, obtained after recovery from COVID-19. The chain carries TRBV28 and TRBJ2-7, with 11 bases fitting TRBD2. The receptor was derived from a human donor who had COVID-19. The CDR3 region is CASRGLAVGSYEQYF. The CDR3 DNA is TGTGCCAGCAGGGGACTAGCGGTGGGTTCCTACGAGCAGTACTTC.